The present T cell receptor beta chain was sequenced within a study of blood T cell repertoires in COVID-19. Across the study: Sites across the United States, Italy and Spain contributed samples from acute and convalescent COVID-19. Sources were T cells, B-cell-depleted T cells, or PBMCs; the material itself was cDNA or gDNA.

Study processing details: The assay estimated nucleated cells by amplifying reference gene primers. The assay was immunoSEQ multiplex PCR, and TCRdb's table has in-frame clones only and misses some. That table is the source of V, J and clone size, and D and trimming were worked out from the DNA. The data show about 100,000 clones, with around 87% seen just once and 11% held by the top ten. The TCR sequence derives from a woman aged 25 to 39 with acute or convalescent COVID-19. The sequencing sample was made of peripheral blood.

The CDR3 reads CASLGSSSYGYTF. Written as DNA, the CDR3 is TGTGCCAGTCTAGGAAGTTCCTCATATGGCTACACCTTC. The chain links TRBV19 to TRBJ1-2; D unclear. Trimming cost V 8 bases and J 5 bases, with 15 bases left between them. Germline-derived CDR1 and CDR2 are LNHDA and SQIVND (reference sequence). This CDR3 region has 13 residues.